A single sample is the source of the 26 T cell receptor beta chains below, sequenced in a study of beta chain features in type 1 diabetes. The antigens for these receptors are not known. Of the isolated RNA, all was reverse transcribed, and so the sequenced material was expressed TCRB transcripts. Sequencing was performed with immunoSEQ multiplex PCR; in TCRdb, only in-frame clones are kept and a portion is missing. The table records 200,000 to 300,000 clones, roughly 22% of them present only once. Whole-study results and caveats: TCRB CDR3s from Type 1 diabetes patients were moderately but significantly shorter in all four CD4+ subsets.

The sequencing sample was made of naive CD4+ T cells from blood. The receptors here all came from a woman in her forties with type 1 diabetes.

The chain combines TRBV6-5 with TRBJ1-1; tentatively, D is TRBD1 (6 bases). Trimming removed 5 bases at V and 2 bases at J, with 15 bases between. The CDR3 consists of 15 residues. The germline CDR1 and CDR2 sequences are MNHEY and SVGAGI. The CDR3 DNA is TGTGCCAGCAGTGTTCGGGGGGGCCGTAACACTGAAGCTTTCTTT. Protein sequence: CASSVRGGRNTEAFF.

This clone was observed a few times. The chain is built from TRBV7-2 and TRBJ1-2, with D possibly being TRBD1 (6 bases). This CDR3 spans 14 amino acids. Trimming took off 3 bases at V and 2 bases at J, with 10 bases between the two ends. Germline CDR1 SGHTA, CDR2 FQGNSA. In DNA, the CDR3 is TGTGCCAGCAGCTTCCGGACAGAAAACTATGGCTACACCTTC. Its protein product is CASSFRTENYGYTF.

CDR3 coding DNA: TGTGCCAGCAGCTTACCAGCCGGGAGGTCCTACGAGCAGTACTTC. The encoded protein is CASSLPAGRSYEQYF. The rearrangement joins TRBV7-9 to TRBJ2-7, with 7 nucleotides matching TRBD2. The CDR3 consists of 15 residues. Germline V lookup: CDR1 SEHNR, CDR2 FQNEAQ (reference sequence). J lost 1 base, V lost 2 bases, and 5 bases had no gene match.

This clone was seen only a few times. The chain combines TRBV5-1 with TRBJ1-5; D is unclear. The CDR3 consists of 13 residues. Germline-derived CDR1 and CDR2 are SGHRS and YFSETQ. Trimming removed 0 bases at V and 8 bases at J, with 9 bases between. CDR3 sequence reads: CASSLGPSEPQHF. The CDR3 region has the DNA TGCGCCAGCAGCTTGGGCCCGAGCGAGCCCCAGCATTTT.

The V call is TRBV9, the J call TRBJ2-5, with D possibly being TRBD2 (6 bases). The CDR3 length is 14 residues. Trimming pared 4 bases from V and 4 bases from J, leaving 14 bases between. Germline CDR1 is SGDLS and CDR2 is YYNGEE. As DNA, the CDR3 is TGTGCCAGCAGCCAGGCCCCCGGGAGAGAGACCCAGTACTTC. Translated: CASSQAPGRETQYF.

The chain recombines TRBV11-1 with TRBJ2-1; the match to TRBD2 covers 7 bases. Trimming cost V 1 base and J 3 bases; bases outside gene matches: 3. The CDR3 totals 15 residues. CDR1 and CDR2 (germline): SGHAT, FQDESV (reference sequence). As DNA, the CDR3 is TGTGCCAGCAGCTTAGGGGCGGGGGACTACAATGAGCAGTTCTTC. It translates to CASSLGAGDYNEQFF. The whole variable domain, remainder taken from reference TRBV11-1 and TRBJ2-1, is EAEVAQSPRYKITEKSQAVAFWCDPISGHATLYWYRQILGQGPELLVQFQDESVVDDSQLPKDRFSAERLKGVDSTLKIQPAELGDSAMYLCASSLGAGDYNEQFFGPGTRLTVL.

In its sample, this clone was seen a few times. The genes are TRBV28 and TRBJ1-6; D is uncertain. V lost 4 bases and J lost 9, with 16 bases in between. The CDR3 loop spans 15 amino acids. Germline CDR1 and CDR2: MDHEN and SYDVKM. CDR3 amino acids: CASSSEGSRVSPLHF. DNA of the CDR3: TGTGCCAGCAGTTCCGAGGGAAGTAGGGTTTCACCCCTCCACTTT.

This clone was recorded a few times. The chain joins TRBV4-3 to TRBJ2-5; 9 positions match TRBD2. The germline V gene has CDR1 LGHNA and CDR2 YSLEER. The CDR3 sequence is 13 residues long. V gave up 4 bases and J gave up 4 bases; unmatched junction bases: 1. The CDR3, as DNA: TGCGCCAGCAGCCCGGGACTAGCAGAGACCCAGTACTTC. Amino acid sequence: CASSPGLAETQYF.

The chain uses TRBV5-1 and TRBJ2-7; D is possibly TRBD1 (6 bases). The V end was cut by 6 bases, the J end by 3 bases, with 19 bases between. The CDR3 covers 15 residues. CDR1 and CDR2 (germline): SGHRS, YFSETQ. CDR3 in amino acids: CASTPTADRIYEQYF. The CDR3 DNA sequence: TGCGCCAGCACCCCCACCGCAGACAGGATCTACGAGCAGTACTTC.

This clone was observed a handful of times. This sequence joins TRBV11-1 and TRBJ2-5; possibly TRBD2 for D (6 bases). CDR3 length: 15 residues. CDR1 is SGHAT and CDR2 is FQDESV in the germline V gene (reference sequence). The V end lost 0 bases, the J end lost 0 bases, and 8 bases lay between the germline ends. DNA of the CDR3: TGTGCCAGCAGCTTAGCGGGACTTAACCAAGAGACCCAGTACTTC. Translating gives CASSLAGLNQETQYF. Filled out from reference TRBV11-1 and TRBJ2-5, the complete variable domain reads EAEVAQSPRYKITEKSQAVAFWCDPISGHATLYWYRQILGQGPELLVQFQDESVVDDSQLPKDRFSAERLKGVDSTLKIQPAELGDSAMYLCASSLAGLNQETQYFGPGTRLLVL.

This clone has more than one count but fewer than ten. This sequence joins TRBV4-2 and TRBJ1-1; TRBD1 is a possible D gene (5 bases). V lost 1 base and J lost 1, with 10 bases in between. The CDR3 covers 15 residues. CDR1 LGHNA and CDR2 YNFKEQ come from the germline V gene. The CDR3 here is CASSQVSGWNTEAFF. The CDR3 DNA reads as TGTGCCAGCAGCCAAGTGTCAGGGTGGAACACTGAAGCTTTCTTT.

In its sample, this clone was seen a few times. The gene calls are TRBV27 and TRBJ1-5; 11 positions agree with TRBD1. The germline V gene encodes CDR1 MNHEY and CDR2 SMNVEV (reference sequence). This CDR3 comprises 14 residues. J gave up 5 bases and V 5 bases, and 2 bases lay outside the gene matches. The CDR3 DNA follows: TGTGCCAGCAGTCTGGGACAGGGGGATCAGCCCCAGCATTTT. Translation: CASSLGQGDQPQHF.

V gene TRBV29-1 combines with J gene TRBJ1-2; D is undetermined. The CDR3 is 12 residues long. Germline CDR1 and CDR2: SQVTM and ANQGSEA. V dropped 3 bases and J dropped 4 bases, with 9 bases sitting between them. CDR3 region: CSVEVQAYGYTF. The CDR3 DNA reads TGCAGCGTTGAGGTCCAGGCCTATGGCTACACCTTC.

The J gene is TRBJ1-4, the V gene TRBV19; 8 nucleotides agree with TRBD1. Germline CDR1 reads LNHDA; CDR2 reads SQIVND (reference sequence). The length of the CDR3 is 15 residues. Germline trimming cut 2 bases from V and 9 bases from J; bases unmatched to any gene: 8. Here the CDR3 reads CASSIQRTGWQKLFF. CDR3 in DNA: TGTGCCAGTAGTATACAGAGGACAGGGTGGCAAAAACTGTTTTTT.

This sequence joins TRBV30 and TRBJ1-2; 8 nucleotides align to TRBD1. Germline CDR1 reads GTSNPN; CDR2 reads SVGIG (reference sequence). The CDR3 length is 15 residues. The junction had 10 bases not matched to a gene; V was cut back by 2 bases and J by 5 bases. CDR3 sequence: CAWSNGDRGRYGYTF. The CDR3 coding sequence is TGTGCCTGGAGTAACGGTGACAGGGGAAGGTATGGCTACACCTTC.

The sample holds a few counts of this clone. The chain combines TRBV6-5 with TRBJ1-1; no reliable D call. V dropped 0 bases and J dropped 0 bases, with 11 bases sitting between them. CDR1 and CDR2 (germline): MNHEY, SVGAGI. The CDR3 covers 16 residues. The CDR3 coding sequence is TGTGCCAGCAGTTACTCGAGAACCGGGGTGAACACTGAAGCTTTCTTT. It translates to CASSYSRTGVNTEAFF.

This clone has a handful of counts. The chain recombines TRBV7-2 with TRBJ2-1, with D possibly TRBD2 on 6 matching bases. In germline, CDR1 is SGHTA, CDR2 FQGNSA. This CDR3 contains 14 residues. V lost 4 bases, J lost 8 bases, and 15 bases lay in between. The CDR3 loop is CASSSRDFRDEQFF. The CDR3 bases are TGTGCCAGCAGCTCTCGGGACTTTCGGGATGAGCAGTTCTTC.

The sample holds a few counts of this clone. The chain combines TRBV6-6 with TRBJ2-1; 9 bases agree with TRBD2. Losses at the gene ends were 8 bases for V and 7 bases for J; bases not matched to a gene: 6. The CDR3 covers 13 residues. Per germline, CDR1 MNHNY and CDR2 SVGAGI (reference sequence). CDR3: CASDSGRWNEQFF. The CDR3 nucleotides read TGTGCCAGCGATAGCGGGAGATGGAATGAGCAGTTCTTC.

There are a few counts of this clone. J is TRBJ2-1 and V is TRBV25-1, with D unclear. CDR1 and CDR2 (germline): MGHDK, SYGVNS. CDR3 length: 13 amino acids. The germline V and J ends were trimmed by 4 bases and 9 bases, with 13 bases remaining between them. DNA for the CDR3: TGTGCCAGCAGTGTCCTCAACTCGGGTGAGCAGTTCTTC. Protein sequence: CASSVLNSGEQFF.

This clone was seen more than once but under ten times. The rearrangement joins TRBV9 to TRBJ2-3; weak D call: TRBD1 (6 bases). This CDR3 has 15 residues. Germline CDR1 reads SGDLS; CDR2 reads YYNGEE. Trimming cost V 4 bases and J 0 bases, with 12 bases left between them. The CDR3: CASSSDSASTDTQYF. DNA for the CDR3: TGTGCCAGCAGCTCGGACAGTGCTAGCACAGATACGCAGTATTTT. The full variable domain, its missing parts supplied by reference TRBV9 and TRBJ2-3, is DSGVTQTPKHLITATGQRVTLRCSPRSGDLSVYWYQQSLDQGLQFLIQYYNGEERAKGNILERFSAQQFPDLHSELNLSSLELGDSALYFCASSSDSASTDTQYFGPGTRLTVL.

This chain connects TRBV7-2 to TRBJ2-7; the match to TRBD2 covers 15 bases. CDR3 size: 15 residues. Germline trimming cut 4 bases from V and 9 bases from J; bases unmatched to any gene: 7. Germline V lookup: CDR1 SGHTA, CDR2 FQGNSA. CDR3 sequence (DNA): TGTGCCAGCAGCTCCGGACTAGCGGGAGGGCCGGGGCAGTACTTC. It yields the protein CASSSGLAGGPGQYF.

This rearrangement joins TRBV27 to TRBJ2-1; no clear D gene. CDR1 is MNHEY and CDR2 is SMNVEV in the germline V gene (reference sequence). The CDR3 consists of 14 residues. With 1 base removed from V and 9 bases from J, the gap between germline ends came to 13 bases. CDR3 protein: CASSLLSLRFEQFF. In nucleotides, the CDR3 is TGTGCCAGCAGTTTATTAAGTTTGAGGTTTGAGCAGTTCTTC.

This chain connects TRBV7-2 to TRBJ1-1, with D possibly being TRBD1 (6 bases). V dropped 5 bases and J dropped 1 base, with 11 bases sitting between them. The length of the CDR3 is 14 residues. CDR1 and CDR2 (germline): SGHTA, FQGNSA. The CDR3 loop reads CASSLWTENTEAFF. For the CDR3, the DNA is TGTGCCAGCAGCCTGTGGACAGAGAACACTGAAGCTTTCTTT.

V gene TRBV18 combines with J gene TRBJ2-2, with TRBD2 matching 11 bases. The trim removed 8 bases at V and 5 bases at J, leaving 7 bases unmatched. From germline, CDR1 is KGHSH and CDR2 LQKENI. The CDR3 totals 15 residues. The CDR3 bases are TGTGCCAGCGGACCGGGACTAGCGGCTACCGGGGAGCTGTTTTTT. This encodes CASGPGLAATGELFF.

This clone came up a few times. This chain connects TRBV28 to TRBJ2-7; perhaps TRBD1 as D (6 bases). The V end lost 3 bases, the J end lost 2 bases, and 8 bases lay between the germline ends. The CDR3 totals 13 residues. In germline, CDR1 is MDHEN, CDR2 SYDVKM. The CDR3 DNA sequence: TGTGCCAGCAGTTTGACAGGAGCCTACGAGCAGTACTTC. It translates to CASSLTGAYEQYF.

This clone occurred a few times. The chain combines TRBV10-3 with TRBJ1-1, with TRBD1 identical over 7 bases. The junction had 9 bases not matched to a gene; V was cut back by 10 bases and J by 7 bases. CDR3 length: 12 amino acids. Germline V gives CDR1 ENHRY, CDR2 SYGVKD. CDR3 in DNA: TGTGCCACCCAGGACAGGAGAGATGAAGCTTTCTTT. Amino acid sequence: CATQDRRDEAFF.